The 14 T cell receptor beta chains given below trace back to one sample, sequenced in a study of OX40 agonist ivuxolimab in advanced cancers. Measured with immunoSEQ multiplex PCR; TCRdb has only the in-frame clones, and not every one. The table shows around 66,000 clones, with around 84% occurring only once. Sequences were derived from CD4+ or CD8+ T cells sorted from blood, sampled in a trial of the OX40 agonist ivuxolimab. The receptor set was obtained from an adult with an advanced solid tumor such as melanoma, head and neck, liver or kidney cancer.

The sample holds one count of this clone. The chain recombines TRBV7-2 with TRBJ2-1, with 8 bases lining up with TRBD2. CDR3 length equals 16 residues. The germline V gene has CDR1 SGHTA and CDR2 FQGNSA. Losses at the gene ends were 0 bases for V and 5 bases for J; bases not matched to a gene: 6. DNA of the CDR3: TGTGCCAGCAGCTTAGCACTAGCGGCCCCAGACAATGAGCAGTTCTTC. The encoded protein is CASSLALAAPDNEQFF.

The chain joins TRBV7-2 to TRBJ2-1, with TRBD1 identical over 8 bases. There are 14 residues in the CDR3. In germline, CDR1 is SGHTA, CDR2 FQGNSA. After removal of 3 bases from V and 7 bases from J, the junction contained 5 bases not matched to a gene. CDR3 sequence: CASSLGQEWNEQFF. The CDR3 DNA sequence: TGTGCCAGCAGCTTGGGACAGGAGTGGAATGAGCAGTTCTTC.

CDR3 sequence reads: CASSLPPSETQYF. The CDR3 DNA reads TGTGCCAGCAGCTTGCCTCCGTCTGAGACCCAGTACTTC. This sequence joins TRBV5-4 and TRBJ2-5; no clear D gene. CDR3 length: 13 residues. Trimming took 1 base from V and 5 from J, leaving 9 bases between them. The V gene's germline CDR1 is SGHNT and CDR2 YYREEE (reference sequence).

V usage is TRBV7-9 and J usage is TRBJ2-3, with 7 bases matching TRBD1. V shed 0 bases and J 9 bases; nucleotides not matched to a gene: 6. This CDR3 region has 14 residues. CDR1 and CDR2 from the germline V gene are SEHNR and FQNEAQ (reference sequence). The CDR3 loop reads CASSLAKTGSTQYF. Here the CDR3 DNA reads TGTGCCAGCAGCTTAGCGAAGACAGGGAGCACGCAGTATTTT.

The chain links TRBV7-9 to TRBJ2-5; 7 bases line up with TRBD1. This CDR3 spans 15 amino acids. Germline CDR1 is SEHNR and CDR2 is FQNEAQ (reference sequence). J lost 2 bases, V lost 3 bases, and 6 bases had no gene match. The CDR3 region is CASSLTGTVQETQYF. The CDR3 DNA is TGTGCCAGCAGCTTGACCGGGACAGTACAAGAGACCCAGTACTTC.

V and J are TRBV5-1 and TRBJ1-2, with a possible D match to TRBD1 (6 bases). The V end was cut by 4 bases, the J end by 3 bases, with 16 bases between. The CDR3 contains 15 residues. From germline, CDR1 is SGHRS and CDR2 YFSETQ. CDR3 sequence reads: CASSTPGKGDYGYTF. CDR3 DNA: TGCGCCAGCAGCACACCGGGGAAGGGGGACTATGGCTACACCTTC.

CDR3 in amino acids: CSATDSDEQYF. The CDR3 DNA follows: TGCAGTGCTACGGACTCGGACGAGCAGTACTTC. The chain recombines TRBV20-1 with TRBJ2-7; perhaps TRBD2 as D (5 bases). Germline CDR1 is DFQATT and CDR2 is SNEGSKA (reference sequence). CDR3 size: 11 residues. V lost 4 bases, J lost 5 bases, and 9 bases lay in between.

The chain is built from TRBV7-9 and TRBJ1-1, with D maybe TRBD1 (6 bases). Trimming took 1 base from V and 4 from J, leaving 13 bases between them. CDR1 and CDR2 from the germline V gene are SEHNR and FQNEAQ (reference sequence). The CDR3 runs 15 residues. The CDR3 loop reads CASSLDNRAGTEAFF. The DNA for the CDR3 is TGTGCCAGCAGCTTAGATAACAGGGCAGGCACTGAAGCTTTCTTT.

CDR3 sequence: CASSRGESNSPLHF. Here the CDR3 DNA reads TGCGCCAGCAGTAGAGGGGAGTCTAATTCACCCCTCCACTTT. The V gene is TRBV5-1, the J gene TRBJ1-6; a weak D match, TRBD1 (5 bases). CDR3 size: 14 residues. Germline assignment: CDR1 SGHRS and CDR2 YFSETQ. Trimming removed 5 bases at V and 6 bases at J, with 12 bases between.

V gene TRBV6-5 combines with J gene TRBJ1-2, with D possibly being TRBD1 (6 bases). This CDR3 spans 15 amino acids. Germline V lookup: CDR1 MNHEY, CDR2 SVGAGI. V was shortened by 4 bases and J by 2 bases, with 14 bases between the two germline ends. DNA for the CDR3: TGTGCCAGCAGTTGGGGGCATGATTCAAACTATGGCTACACCTTC. This codes for CASSWGHDSNYGYTF.

V is TRBV5-6 and J is TRBJ2-1; D could derive from TRBD1 or TRBD2 (7 bases each). The V end was cut by 0 bases, the J end by 2 bases, with 15 bases between. The CDR3 has 17 residues. Germline CDR1 SGHDT, CDR2 YYEEEE. In nucleotides, the CDR3 is TGTGCCAGCAGCTTGGGTCGCCAGGGGGGGACCTACAATGAGCAGTTCTTC. Its translation: CASSLGRQGGTYNEQFF.

The CDR3 DNA follows: TGTGCCAGTACCCTACATGGGGCTAGCACAGATACGCAGTATTTT. The encoded protein is CASTLHGASTDTQYF. The genes are TRBV19 and TRBJ2-3; perhaps TRBD1 as D (5 bases). CDR1 LNHDA and CDR2 SQIVND come from the germline V gene (reference sequence). CDR3 size: 15 residues. Trimming cost V 7 bases and J 0 bases, with 14 bases left between them.

V is TRBV9 and J is TRBJ2-7, with D tentatively TRBD2 (5 bases). Deletions cut 0 bases from V and 7 bases from J, with 17 bases between. The CDR3 is 15 amino acids. Germline V gene data show CDR1 as SGDLS and CDR2 as YYNGEE. The DNA for the CDR3 is TGTGCCAGCAGCGTAGCCCTAGCCCCCTCGGGGGAGCAGTACTTC. Translated, it gives CASSVALAPSGEQYF.

This chain connects TRBV6-1 to TRBJ2-3, with D perhaps TRBD2 (5 bases). CDR1 and CDR2 from the germline V gene are MNHNS and SASEGT. Trimming removed 1 base from V and 7 bases from J, with 15 bases in between. CDR3 length equals 15 residues. The CDR3 nucleotides read TGTGCCAGCAGTGAAGTACCGACCCGGGATAATACGCAGTATTTT. It translates to CASSEVPTRDNTQYF.